Below, 7 T cell receptor beta chains from the same sample are listed, as sequenced in a study of shared clonotypes between healthy human individuals. Here immunoSEQ multiplex PCR was the method, and the copy in TCRdb shows in-frame clones only, minus some. The repertoire includes some 200,000 clones, about 69% of them detected once, and roughly 10% sits in the top ten. The sequenced material came from memory CD4+ T cells sorted from blood. Subset here: CD45RA-negative fraction. The receptors come from a man aged 25 to 40 in good health.

The CDR3: CASRETGVLNTGELFF. CDR3 nucleotide sequence: TGCGCCAGCAGGGAGACAGGGGTTTTGAACACCGGGGAGCTGTTTTTT. This chain connects TRBV10-2 to TRBJ2-2; 8 positions agree with TRBD1. In germline, CDR1 is WSHSY, CDR2 SAAADI. With V trimmed by 6 bases and J by 1 base, 7 bases remained unmatched. This CDR3 spans 16 amino acids.

V gene TRBV5-1 combines with J gene TRBJ2-5; 8 positions match TRBD2. V was clipped by 0 bases and J by 1 base; unmatched bases: 8. This CDR3 has 17 amino acids. Germline V gene lookup returns CDR1 SGHRS and CDR2 YFSETQ. The CDR3 DNA is TGCGCCAGCAGCTTGGAACGGGCTAGCGGGTTCCAAGAGACCCAGTACTTC. It specifies CASSLERASGFQETQYF.

The chain recombines TRBV19 with TRBJ2-5, with D perhaps TRBD2 (5 bases). Germline-derived CDR1 and CDR2 are LNHDA and SQIVND (reference sequence). Trimming removed 6 bases from V and 7 bases from J, with 15 bases in between. This CDR3 has 13 amino acids. The CDR3 region is CASSAGGFGTQYF. CDR3 in DNA: TGTGCCAGTAGCGCCGGCGGGTTTGGGACCCAGTACTTC. The complete variable domain, with remaining parts taken from reference TRBV19 and TRBJ2-5, reads DGGITQSPKYLFRKEGQNVTLSCEQNLNHDAMYWYRQDPGQGLRLIYYSQIVNDFQKGDIAEGYSVSREKKESFPLTVTSAQKNPTAFYLCASSAGGFGTQYFGPGTRLLVL.

The V call is TRBV6-1, the J call TRBJ1-2, with D perhaps matching TRBD1 (6 bases). The CDR3 runs to 16 residues. V lost 3 bases, J lost 7 bases, and 21 bases lay in between. Germline CDR1 reads MNHNS; CDR2 reads SASEGT. This CDR3 is CASSDPGRGRVAGYTF. In DNA form, the CDR3 reads TGTGCCAGCAGTGACCCCGGGCGGGGGCGGGTTGCTGGCTACACCTTC.

J is TRBJ2-5 and V is TRBV5-5, with 10 bases aligning to TRBD2. This CDR3 is built from 13 residues. Germline V gives CDR1 SGHKS, CDR2 YYEKEE (reference sequence). The ends lost 10 bases at V and 8 bases at J; junction bases unmatched: 11. CDR3 nucleotides: TGTGCCTCGACAAGCGGGAGGGAAGGTACCCAGTACTTC. It specifies CASTSGREGTQYF.

This clone was counted between two and nine times. The DNA for the CDR3 is TGCGCCAGCACCCTACAGGATCAGGGGACCGGGGAGCTGTTTTTT. This gives the protein CASTLQDQGTGELFF. The rearrangement joins TRBV5-1 to TRBJ2-2; tentative D call: TRBD1 (6 bases). The germline V gene has CDR1 SGHRS and CDR2 YFSETQ. This CDR3 spans 15 amino acids. The V end was cut by 6 bases, the J end by 5 bases, with 17 bases between.

The chain couples TRBV6-6 to TRBJ2-4; D is perhaps TRBD1 (5 bases). Per germline, CDR1 MNHNY and CDR2 SVGAGI (reference sequence). This CDR3 region has 13 residues. V was trimmed by 7 bases and J by 6 bases, leaving 13 bases between them. CDR3 DNA sequence: TGTGCCAGCACCACCCCGACAGTAAACATTCAGTACTTC. Its translation is CASTTPTVNIQYF.